This T cell receptor (beta chain) was captured by sequencing in a study of blood T cell repertoires in COVID-19. CDR3 size: 15 residues. V dropped 5 bases and J dropped 7 bases, with 18 bases sitting between them. The germline V gene encodes CDR1 MDHEN and CDR2 SYDVKM. One Seattle source followed patients from active infection through their disease course. The assay was immunoSEQ multiplex PCR, and TCRdb's table has in-frame clones only and misses some. The table has hundreds of thousands of clones, about 90% seen once. Sequenced sample: peripheral blood. The receptor was isolated from an older woman with COVID-19, enrolled during active disease. The chain is built from TRBV28 and TRBJ1-3, with a weak D call TRBD1 (5 bases). As DNA, the CDR3 is TGTGCCAGCAGTCCCGACATGGGGGGAAGGAACACCATATATTTT. It is translated as CASSPDMGGRNTIYF.